The present entry profiles one TCR beta chain with its context. This sample stems from a study of blood T cell repertoires in COVID-19. Study summary: Whether acute or convalescent, the COVID-19 samples came from the United States, Italy and Spain. Sources were T cells, B-cell-depleted T cells, or PBMCs; the material itself was cDNA or gDNA.

The junction had 5 bases not matched to a gene; V was cut back by 6 bases and J by 8 bases. This CDR3 has 13 residues. Germline V CDR1 and CDR2: SQVTM, ANQGSEA. In the original workflow: Estimation of nucleated cell counts relied on the amplification of reference gene primers. Generated by immunoSEQ multiplex PCR, the TCRdb table keeps only in-frame clones and is missing some. V and J calls and clone size are those listed in that table; D and trimming were worked out from the DNA. The table records approximately 94,000 clones, around four fifths of them present only once. This sequence joins TRBV29-1 and TRBJ1-4; the match to TRBD1 covers 11 bases. The specimen sequenced was peripheral blood. The receptor was derived from an older woman with acute or convalescent COVID-19. The CDR3 region is CSVGQGAGEKLFF. Here the CDR3 DNA reads TGCAGCGTAGGACAGGGGGCCGGCGAAAAACTGTTTTTT.